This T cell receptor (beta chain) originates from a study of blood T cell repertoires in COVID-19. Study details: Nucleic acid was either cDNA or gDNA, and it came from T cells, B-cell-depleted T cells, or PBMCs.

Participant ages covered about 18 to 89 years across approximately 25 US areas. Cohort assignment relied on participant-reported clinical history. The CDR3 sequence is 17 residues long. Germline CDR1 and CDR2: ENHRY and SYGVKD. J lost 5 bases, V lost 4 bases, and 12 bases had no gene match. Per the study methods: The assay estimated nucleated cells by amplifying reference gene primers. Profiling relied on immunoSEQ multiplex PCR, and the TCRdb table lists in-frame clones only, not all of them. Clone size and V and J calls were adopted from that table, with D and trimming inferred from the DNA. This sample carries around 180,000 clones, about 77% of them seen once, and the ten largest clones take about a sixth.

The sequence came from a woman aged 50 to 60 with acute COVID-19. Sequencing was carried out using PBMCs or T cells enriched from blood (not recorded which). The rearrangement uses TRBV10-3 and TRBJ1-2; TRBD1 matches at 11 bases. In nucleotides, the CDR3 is TGTGCCATCAGTGGAGGACAGGGGGCCCTCTTTTCTTATGGCTACACCTTC. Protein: CAISGGQGALFSYGYTF.